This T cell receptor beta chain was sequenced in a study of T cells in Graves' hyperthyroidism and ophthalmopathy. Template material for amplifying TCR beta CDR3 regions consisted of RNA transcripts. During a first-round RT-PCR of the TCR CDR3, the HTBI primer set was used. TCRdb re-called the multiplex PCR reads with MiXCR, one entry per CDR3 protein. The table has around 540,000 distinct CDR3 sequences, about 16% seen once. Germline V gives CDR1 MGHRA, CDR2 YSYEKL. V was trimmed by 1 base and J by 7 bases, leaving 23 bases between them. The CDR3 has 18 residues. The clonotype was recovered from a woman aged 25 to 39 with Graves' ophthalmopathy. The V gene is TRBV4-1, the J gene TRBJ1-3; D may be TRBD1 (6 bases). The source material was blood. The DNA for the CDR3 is TGCGCCAGCAGCCAAGCGAATCTGGGGGCCCTATGGTGGAACACCATATATTTT. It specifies CASSQANLGALWWNTIYF.